This TCR beta chain was sequenced for a study of regulatory T cells in long-lasting Graves disease. Study overall: Newly diagnosed Graves' patients had under 3 months of antithyroid drugs.

Relying on iRepertoire HTBI primers and Arm-PCR of CDR3 regions, the team built TCR beta libraries. Each CDR3 protein gets one entry after TCRdb re-called the multiplex PCR reads with MiXCR. The sample yields 420,000 or so distinct CDR3 sequences, approximately 16% seen once. Noted time point: newly diagnosed GD, antithyroid drugs for less than 3 months. Isolated PBMC RNA provided the starting material for the TCR library. This clonotype was seen ten or more times. Trimming removed 4 bases from V and 7 bases from J; junction bases left unmatched: 5. The CDR3 covers 13 residues. CDR1 and CDR2 (germline): SGHTA, FQGNSA. This sample was shared with a second study, whose subject was T cells in Graves' hyperthyroidism and ophthalmopathy.

The V call is TRBV7-2, the J call TRBJ2-7; the match to TRBD2 covers 9 bases. The sequence was obtained from a woman aged 18-35 years with Graves disease. The sequences come from peripheral blood mononuclear cells (PBMCs), collected at new diagnosis, from a patient treated with antithyroid drugs. The CDR3 coding sequence is TGTGCCAGCAGCTCATTAGCGGGAGTTGAGCAGTACTTC. Residues: CASSSLAGVEQYF.